These 14 T cell receptor beta chains originate from one sample sequenced in a study of human T cells and chemical hapten exposure (dated by TCRdb to the early 2020s). The time point label of this sample denotes: patch test 2, 6 weeks after DPC sensitization. Sample treatment or condition, as interpreted from the label and publication: therapeutic diphenylcyclopropenone sensitization with weekly scalp DPC. Library creation used RACE. This sample was sequenced with a NextSeq 500. The raw public data were reprocessed by TCRdb itself: fastp quality trimming at Q25, MiXCR clonotype calling, in-frame beta chains only. Each CDR3 protein gets just one entry, which takes the most common genes and DNA from the rows behind it. This sample holds over 65,000 distinct CDR3 sequences; around 10% were observed only once. The top ten constitute around 1.5% of the sample. The source was whole blood, collected in connection with sensitization to the hapten diphenylcyclopropenone (DPC). Every receptor here comes from a man between 18 and 35 years old with alopecia areata. Some clones in this sample may be carry-over from other donors' samples.

This clonotype was picked up a small number of times. J is TRBJ1-6 and V is TRBV5-6; D remains ambiguous. Germline V gives CDR1 SGHDT, CDR2 YYEEEE. The CDR3 extends over 13 amino acids. With 0 bases removed from V and 10 bases from J, the gap between germline ends came to 8 bases. The CDR3 coding sequence is TGTGCCAGCAGCTTGGAGATGGTCTCACCCCTCCACTTT. This codes for CASSLEMVSPLHF.

In nucleotides, the CDR3 is TGTGCCAGAAGCTTGGCCGGGCTCGTTAGTCCAGACAACCAAGAGACCCAGTACTTC. Its translation: CARSLAGLVSPDNQETQYF. This rearrangement joins TRBV5-3 to TRBJ2-5; D is uncertain. TRBV5-3 is identified as an open reading frame with a role that is uncertain. The CDR3 extends over 19 amino acids. The V end lost 0 bases, the J end lost 0 bases, and 21 bases lay between the germline ends.

On this clonotype itself: This may be a read error, as it is one base from a much larger clone. V usage is TRBV9 and J usage is TRBJ1-6; 7 bases are a match to TRBD1. The CDR3 has 16 residues. Per the germline V gene, CDR1 is SGDLS and CDR2 is YYNGEE. Here the CDR3 DNA reads TGTGCCAACAGCCCCCCTTCCGGGACAGCAAATTCACCCCTCCACTTT. This translates into CANSPPSGTANSPLHF. The variable domain in full, with the rest retrieved from reference TRBV9 and TRBJ1-6, is DSGVTQTPKHLITATGQRVTLRCSPRSGDLSVYWYQQSLDQGLQFLIQYYNGEERAKGNILERFSAQQFPDLHSELNLSSLELGDSALYFCANSPPSGTANSPLHFGNGTRLTVT.

The gene calls are TRBV29-1 and TRBJ1-5; D ambiguous. Germline V gene lookup returns CDR1 SQVTM and CDR2 ANQGSEA. The V gene lost 0 bases and the J gene lost 2 bases, with 11 bases spanning the gap. CDR3 length: 15 residues. The CDR3 DNA reads TGCAGCGTTGAAGAGGCAGGCTCTGGCAATCAGCCCCAGCATTTT. It codes for CSVEEAGSGNQPQHF.

Many counts were recorded for this clonotype. Here the CDR3 reads CASSELRTGELFF. The CDR3 DNA sequence: TGTGCCAGCAGTGAATTACGCACCGGGGAGCTGTTTTTT. The chain uses TRBV2 and TRBJ2-2; no clear D gene. Germline CDR1 is SNHLY and CDR2 is FYNNEI. V lost 2 bases and J lost 4, with 5 bases in between. The CDR3 consists of 13 residues.

This clonotype came up a few times. The rearrangement joins TRBV18 to TRBJ1-6; D gene ambiguous. Germline lookup yields CDR1 KGHSH and CDR2 LQKENI. This CDR3 region has 14 residues. V shed 1 base and J shed 6 bases, with 7 bases lying between them. The CDR3 region is CASSPLGRNSPLHF. In DNA form, the CDR3 reads TGTGCCAGCTCACCACTTGGGCGTAATTCACCCCTCCACTTT.

The rearrangement joins TRBV5-6 to TRBJ1-5; 8 nucleotides align to TRBD1. V was pared by 3 bases and J by 3 bases, with 5 bases of the junction left unmatched. This CDR3 region has 15 residues. CDR1 and CDR2 from the germline V gene are SGHDT and YYEEEE. As DNA, the CDR3 is TGTGCCAGCAGCTACGGACAGGGCATCAATCAGCCCCAGCATTTT. Protein sequence: CASSYGQGINQPQHF.

This clonotype was recorded many times. J is TRBJ1-3 and V is TRBV9, with TRBD1 matching over 7 bases. With V trimmed by 4 bases and J by 0 bases, 7 bases remained unmatched. This CDR3 has 16 residues. Germline assignment: CDR1 SGDLS and CDR2 YYNGEE. The CDR3 loop reads CASSWGQSISGNTIYF. The CDR3 region has the DNA TGTGCCAGCAGCTGGGGACAGTCAATCTCTGGAAACACCATATATTTT.

The rearrangement joins TRBV5-5 to TRBJ1-5; D gene ambiguous. The CDR3 contains 15 residues. Trimming took 1 base from V and 7 from J, leaving 15 bases between them. Germline CDR1 and CDR2: SGHKS and YYEKEE (reference sequence). The CDR3 loop is CASSLWTDDGQPQHF. As DNA, the CDR3 is TGTGCCAGCAGCTTGTGGACCGATGATGGGCAGCCCCAGCATTTT.

This clonotype has a count of ten or more. The chain joins TRBV7-9 to TRBJ1-2; D is unresolved. V lost 2 bases and J 6 bases, leaving 19 bases between the germline ends. The CDR3 totals 16 residues. CDR1 and CDR2 (germline): SEHNR, FQNEAQ (reference sequence). CDR3 region: CASSLPPGVVFNGYTF. As DNA, the CDR3 is TGTGCCAGCAGCTTACCCCCAGGAGTTGTCTTCAATGGCTACACCTTC.

V usage is TRBV7-2 and J usage is TRBJ1-1; 10 bases are shared with TRBD1. This CDR3 is built from 14 residues. Germline V CDR1 and CDR2: SGHTA, FQGNSA. The ends lost 4 bases at V and 7 bases at J; junction bases unmatched: 6. This CDR3 is CASSSRDRGGEAFF. CDR3 sequence (DNA): TGTGCCAGCAGCTCCCGGGACAGGGGCGGTGAAGCTTTCTTT.

CDR3 amino acids: CASSPSPTGRRYNSPLHF. CDR3 DNA: TGTGCCAGCTCACCCTCACCAACAGGGAGAAGGTATAATTCACCCCTCCACTTT. V and J are TRBV18 and TRBJ1-6; a weak D match, TRBD1 (6 bases). Germline loops: CDR1 KGHSH, CDR2 LQKENI. This CDR3 is built from 18 residues. V was trimmed by 3 bases and J by 4 bases, leaving 19 bases between them. Combining the CDR3 with reference TRBV18 and TRBJ1-6 gives the whole variable domain NAGVMQNPRHLVRRRGQEARLRCSPMKGHSHVYWYRQLPEEGLKFMVYLQKENIIDESGMPKERFSAEFPKEGPSILRIQQVVRGDSAAYFCASSPSPTGRRYNSPLHFGNGTRLTVT.

A few counts support this clonotype. This chain connects TRBV6-4 to TRBJ2-2, with TRBD1 matching over 7 bases. Germline V CDR1 and CDR2: MRHNA, SNTAGT. The ends lost 0 bases at V and 4 bases at J; junction bases unmatched: 8. CDR3 length: 17 amino acids. CDR3 coding DNA: TGTGCCAGCAGTGACTCGTACTCGGCAGGGGGCACCGGGGAGCTGTTTTTT. It yields the protein CASSDSYSAGGTGELFF.

V gene TRBV5-1 combines with J gene TRBJ2-3, with D unclear. Looked up from germline, CDR1 is SGHRS and CDR2 is YFSETQ. There are 13 residues in the CDR3. Trimming stripped 1 base from V and 2 bases from J, with 5 bases between. CDR3 sequence: CASSLSATDTQYF. DNA of the CDR3: TGCGCCAGCAGCTTGTCGGCCACAGATACGCAGTATTTT.